Presented here are 29 T cell receptor beta chains from one specimen sequenced in a study of cytomegalovirus exposure and HLA in healthy donors. The PCR was carried out with 60 Vbeta primers and 13 Jbeta primers. The assay was immunoSEQ multiplex PCR, and TCRdb's table has in-frame clones only and misses some. The repertoire holds some 57,000 clones, with approximately 52% as singletons. The sample comprised PBMCs. The receptors originated from a human donor in good health.

The DNA of the CDR3 is TGTGCCTGGAGTCCCGGGACAGTAAACAATGAGCAGTTCTTC. This translates into CAWSPGTVNNEQFF. J is TRBJ2-1 and V is TRBV30, with 7 nucleotides matching TRBD1. The CDR3 loop spans 14 amino acids. V lost 2 bases, J lost 5 bases, and 6 bases stayed unmatched. Germline V gene lookup returns CDR1 GTSNPN and CDR2 SVGIG (reference sequence).

The rearrangement uses TRBV27 and TRBJ1-4, with 8 positions matching TRBD1. V trimming: 5 bases; J trimming: 3 bases; junction bases outside the gene matches: 5. In germline, CDR1 is MNHEY, CDR2 SMNVEV (reference sequence). The CDR3 covers 15 residues. Here the CDR3 reads CASSKQTGANEKLFF. CDR3 coding DNA: TGTGCCAGCAGTAAACAGACAGGGGCTAATGAAAAACTGTTTTTT.

J is TRBJ1-1 and V is TRBV5-4, with a tentative D call TRBD1 (5 bases). Germline values: CDR1 SGHNT, CDR2 YYREEE (reference sequence). The CDR3 has 15 residues. Deletions cut 4 bases from V and 11 bases from J, with 24 bases between. This CDR3 is CASSPSGQGPKGAFF. The CDR3 region has the DNA TGTGCCAGCAGCCCGTCTGGGCAGGGCCCAAAGGGGGCTTTCTTT.

This clone was detected a few times. This sequence joins TRBV27 and TRBJ2-2; no definite D call. This CDR3 is built from 12 residues. In germline, CDR1 is MNHEY, CDR2 SMNVEV (reference sequence). V lost 1 base and J lost 6, with 3 bases in between. CDR3 in DNA: TGTGCCAGCAGTTTATACTCCGGGGAGCTGTTTTTT. Encoded protein: CASSLYSGELFF.

This chain connects TRBV30 to TRBJ1-2; tentatively, D is TRBD1 (6 bases). The CDR3 runs to 15 residues. V was shortened by 2 bases and J by 2 bases, with 15 bases between the two germline ends. Germline V gene data show CDR1 as GTSNPN and CDR2 as SVGIG (reference sequence). The CDR3 DNA is TGTGCCTGGAGTTTCCGGGACACGAAAAACTATGGCTACACCTTC. It codes for CAWSFRDTKNYGYTF.

The chain recombines TRBV7-2 with TRBJ2-3; a possible D gene is TRBD2 (6 bases). V shed 7 bases and J shed 2 bases, with 16 bases lying between them. Germline V gives CDR1 SGHTA, CDR2 FQGNSA. This CDR3 comprises 15 residues. The CDR3 loop is CASILVGGATDTQYF. CDR3 coding DNA: TGTGCCAGCATCCTCGTCGGAGGGGCCACAGATACGCAGTATTTT.

The sample holds a few counts of this clone. V usage is TRBV28 and J usage is TRBJ1-5, with 7 bases fitting TRBD1. V lost 8 bases to trimming and J lost 4 bases; unmatched junction nucleotides: 5. This CDR3 contains 13 residues. Germline-derived CDR1 and CDR2 are MDHEN and SYDVKM. The chain's CDR3 is CASADRANQPQHF. As DNA, the CDR3 is TGTGCCAGCGCAGACAGGGCGAATCAGCCCCAGCATTTT.

The chain uses TRBV9 and TRBJ1-2; D not certain. The V end lost 0 bases, the J end lost 7 bases, and 16 bases lay between the germline ends. The germline gives CDR1 SGDLS, CDR2 YYNGEE. This CDR3 comprises 15 residues. CDR3 in DNA: TGTGCCAGCAGCGTAGATCTTAGTGAGGTTGGTGGCTACACCTTC. Amino acid sequence: CASSVDLSEVGGYTF.

J is TRBJ1-5 and V is TRBV18, with a weak D call TRBD1 (6 bases). This CDR3 has 16 residues. Trimming shortened V by 4 bases and J by 0 bases, and 13 bases separated the two germline ends. Germline V gene sequence: CDR1 KGHSH, CDR2 LQKENI. CDR3 nucleotide sequence: TGTGCCAGCTCACTCTCCGGGACATATAGCAATCAGCCCCAGCATTTT. This codes for CASSLSGTYSNQPQHF. The entire variable domain, with the rest obtained from reference TRBV18 and TRBJ1-5, is as follows: NAGVMQNPRHLVRRRGQEARLRCSPMKGHSHVYWYRQLPEEGLKFMVYLQKENIIDESGMPKERFSAEFPKEGPSILRIQQVVRGDSAAYFCASSLSGTYSNQPQHFGDGTRLSIL.

This clone appeared a few times. The rearrangement joins TRBV10-1 to TRBJ2-3, with 10 positions matching TRBD2. V lost 6 bases, J lost 4 bases, and 1 base stayed unmatched. The CDR3 length is 13 residues. Germline V CDR1 and CDR2: WNHNN, SYGVQD (reference sequence). CDR3 bases: TGCGCCAGCAGAGCGGGGGGGGCAGATACGCAGTATTTT. This codes for CASRAGGADTQYF.

The CDR3 loop is CATSRDPQGTYEQYF. The CDR3 coding sequence is TGTGCCACCAGCAGAGATCCCCAGGGTACCTACGAGCAGTACTTC. The chain links TRBV15 to TRBJ2-7, with D tentatively TRBD1 (5 bases). Per the germline V gene, CDR1 is LNHNV and CDR2 is YYDKDF (reference sequence). The V end lost 0 bases, the J end lost 2 bases, and 11 bases lay between the germline ends. This CDR3 is 15 amino acids long.

The V gene is TRBV27, the J gene TRBJ1-2; D might be TRBD1 (6 bases). CDR1 and CDR2 from the germline V gene are MNHEY and SMNVEV (reference sequence). V dropped 2 bases and J dropped 6 bases, with 10 bases sitting between them. The CDR3 is 13 amino acids. CDR3 sequence: CASSLGTKDGYTF. DNA of the CDR3: TGTGCCAGCAGTTTAGGGACAAAAGATGGCTACACCTTC.

The V gene is TRBV19, the J gene TRBJ1-5; TRBD1 aligns across 10 bases. The CDR3 contains 17 residues. CDR1 and CDR2 from the germline V gene are LNHDA and SQIVND (reference sequence). V lost 6 bases and J lost 9; bases outside the gene matches: 17. This CDR3 is CASSNGVGTGEIRPQHF. CDR3 coding DNA: TGTGCCAGTAGCAATGGGGTAGGGACAGGGGAAATCAGGCCCCAGCATTTT.

The V call is TRBV7-6, the J call TRBJ1-6, with 7 bases identical to TRBD1. V shed 0 bases and J 7 bases; nucleotides not matched to a gene: 3. Germline CDR1 and CDR2: SGHVS and FNYEAQ. The CDR3 has 15 residues. The DNA of the CDR3 is TGTGCCAGCAGCTTAGCGTCGACAGGGAATTCACCCCTCCACTTT. Amino acid sequence: CASSLASTGNSPLHF.

V is TRBV5-1 and J is TRBJ1-1; D remains unclear. Trimming cost V 4 bases and J 7 bases, with 17 bases left between them. Germline-derived CDR1 and CDR2 are SGHRS and YFSETQ. The CDR3 is 14 residues long. CDR3 sequence: CASSQQPTYGEAFF. The CDR3 nucleotides are TGCGCCAGCAGCCAACAGCCTACTTACGGTGAAGCTTTCTTT.

The V and J genes are TRBV10-3 and TRBJ1-1; maybe TRBD1 (6 bases). The germline V gene encodes CDR1 ENHRY and CDR2 SYGVKD. The CDR3 is made up of 15 amino acids. V lost 3 bases and J lost 3, with 14 bases in between. CDR3 bases: TGTGCCATCAGTGACCCAGGGGTCCCAGACACTGAAGCTTTCTTT. As protein: CAISDPGVPDTEAFF.

Notes on this clone: The junction departs from germline at one end; a sequencing error may be responsible. This chain links TRBV7-9 with TRBJ2-7; TRBD2 aligns across 8 bases. The CDR3 is made up of 15 amino acids. Germline V gene data show CDR1 as SEHNR and CDR2 as FQNEAQ (reference sequence). The CDR3 loop is CSSSHSGGRTYEQYF. The CDR3, as DNA: TGTTCCAGCAGCCACAGCGGGGGCCGCACCTACGAGCAGTACTTC.

The chain combines TRBV30 with TRBJ2-3; 10 bases align to TRBD1. In germline, CDR1 is GTSNPN, CDR2 SVGIG (reference sequence). V was pared by 7 bases and J by 4 bases, with 2 bases of the junction left unmatched. CDR3 length equals 12 residues. In nucleotides, the CDR3 is TGTGCCTCTGACAGGGGGCCAGATACGCAGTATTTT. Its translation is CASDRGPDTQYF.

The rearrangement uses TRBV25-1 and TRBJ1-1; possible D gene TRBD1, 5 bases. CDR3 length: 13 amino acids. CDR1 is MGHDK and CDR2 is SYGVNS in the germline V gene. V lost 6 bases and J lost 3, with 11 bases in between. The CDR3 here is CASSMTEHTEAFF. CDR3 DNA: TGTGCCAGCAGCATGACAGAACACACTGAAGCTTTCTTT.

This clone was recorded a few times. This chain uses TRBV9 with TRBJ2-2; a weak D match, TRBD1 (6 bases). This CDR3 contains 14 residues. Germline CDR1 SGDLS, CDR2 YYNGEE. Trimming shortened V by 0 bases and J by 5 bases, and 8 bases separated the two germline ends. The CDR3 is CASSVARGTGELFF. The CDR3 nucleotides are TGTGCCAGCAGCGTAGCCAGGGGTACCGGGGAGCTGTTTTTT.

The chain employs TRBV29-1 and TRBJ1-2, with 7 bases matching TRBD1. The V gene's germline CDR1 is SQVTM and CDR2 ANQGSEA. The CDR3 loop spans 12 amino acids. Trimming took 5 bases from V and 6 from J; bases not matched to a gene: 6. The DNA of the CDR3 is TGCAGCGTTTATGCGACAGGGAATGGCTACACCTTC. Amino acids: CSVYATGNGYTF.

The chain recombines TRBV6-6 with TRBJ1-3; no reliable D call. V lost 7 bases to trimming and J lost 0 bases, with 13 bases between them. Per the germline V gene, CDR1 is MNHNY and CDR2 is SVGAGI (reference sequence). The CDR3 runs 15 residues. CDR3 protein: CASTGLQNSGNTIYF. Here the CDR3 DNA reads TGTGCCAGCACTGGCCTTCAGAACTCTGGAAACACCATATATTTT.

This clone was observed a single time. This rearrangement joins TRBV5-1 to TRBJ1-3; D uncertain. Germline values: CDR1 SGHRS, CDR2 YFSETQ. Trimming cost V 0 bases and J 4 bases, with 11 bases left between them. The CDR3 totals 15 residues. Here the CDR3 reads CASSLVAREGNTIYF. The CDR3 nucleotides read TGCGCCAGCAGCTTGGTAGCCCGGGAAGGAAACACCATATATTTT.

This rearrangement joins TRBV6-6 to TRBJ2-4; 7 bases match TRBD1. CDR1 is MNHNY and CDR2 is SVGAGI in the germline V gene (reference sequence). The V gene end was trimmed by 5 bases and the J gene end by 3 bases; junction bases not matched to a gene: 10. The CDR3 consists of 16 residues. CDR3 bases: TGTGCCAGCAGTACCAACAGGGGTGTGGGCAAAAACATTCAGTACTTC. The encoded protein is CASSTNRGVGKNIQYF.

The J gene is TRBJ1-1, the V gene TRBV18, with 12 bases aligning to TRBD1. The junction had 5 bases not matched to a gene; V was cut back by 2 bases and J by 1 base. The CDR3 is 17 residues long. Germline V CDR1 and CDR2: KGHSH, LQKENI. The CDR3 DNA reads TGTGCCAGCTCACCAAGGGACAGGGGGCAGGGGAACACTGAAGCTTTCTTT. Protein product: CASSPRDRGQGNTEAFF.

This clone has only one observation. The V and J genes are TRBV30 and TRBJ2-5; weak D call: TRBD1 (6 bases). Germline V lookup: CDR1 GTSNPN, CDR2 SVGIG (reference sequence). The CDR3 is made up of 13 amino acids. Trimming pared 2 bases from V and 3 bases from J, leaving 10 bases between. CDR3 sequence: CAWSTGTKETQYF. CDR3 coding DNA: TGTGCCTGGAGTACCGGGACAAAAGAGACCCAGTACTTC.

This rearrangement joins TRBV5-1 to TRBJ2-5; 13 bases map to TRBD2. V shed 4 bases, J shed 5 bases, and the junction held 8 bases outside the gene matches. The CDR3 is made up of 16 amino acids. The germline CDR1 and CDR2 sequences are SGHRS and YFSETQ. CDR3 nucleotides: TGCGCCAGCAGCACGGGACTAGCGGGGCGGGCCGAGACCCAGTACTTC. It specifies CASSTGLAGRAETQYF.

This chain links TRBV16 with TRBJ1-5, with D maybe TRBD1 (5 bases). CDR3 length: 15 residues. V lost 5 bases and J lost 2, with 13 bases in between. Germline CDR1 reads KGHSY; CDR2 reads FQNENV. The CDR3 DNA reads as TGTGCCAGCAGCTGGGGGGGAGGTGGCAATCAGCCCCAGCATTTT. Its translation: CASSWGGGGNQPQHF.

The chain links TRBV30 to TRBJ1-5, with 7 positions matching TRBD1. The CDR3 covers 13 residues. The trim removed 1 base at V and 7 bases at J, leaving 4 bases unmatched. CDR1 is GTSNPN and CDR2 is SVGIG in the germline V gene (reference sequence). The CDR3 DNA reads as TGTGCCTGGAGTGGGTACAGGGGCCAGCCCCAGCATTTT. Amino acids: CAWSGYRGQPQHF.